One T cell receptor (beta chain) is described in this entry. Trimming removed 5 bases from V and 6 bases from J, with 10 bases in between. Germline assignment: CDR1 MNHEY and CDR2 SVGAGI. The CDR3 length is 12 residues. The data originate from a study of T cell changes during pregnancy in multiple sclerosis. Profiled with immunoSEQ multiplex PCR; TCRdb holds only in-frame clones, not every one. The sample records tens of thousands of clones, just under 95% being singletons. Source: peripheral blood, taken in the second trimester of pregnancy. This TCR was sampled from a female donor with multiple sclerosis, enrolled in a pregnancy study. The chain is built from TRBV6-5 and TRBJ1-2; D not resolved. DNA of the CDR3: TGTGCCAGCAGTCACCCCGGGGATGGCTACACCTTC. Protein sequence: CASSHPGDGYTF.